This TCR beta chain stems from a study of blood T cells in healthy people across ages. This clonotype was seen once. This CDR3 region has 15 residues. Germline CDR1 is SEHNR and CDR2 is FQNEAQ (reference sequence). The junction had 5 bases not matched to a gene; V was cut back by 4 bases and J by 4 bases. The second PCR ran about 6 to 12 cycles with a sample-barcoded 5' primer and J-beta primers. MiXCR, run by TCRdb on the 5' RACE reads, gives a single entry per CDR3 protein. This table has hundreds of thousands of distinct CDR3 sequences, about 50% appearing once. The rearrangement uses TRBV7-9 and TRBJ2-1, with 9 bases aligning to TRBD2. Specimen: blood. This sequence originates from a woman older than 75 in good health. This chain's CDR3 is CASSSFSGGYNEQFF. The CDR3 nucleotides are TGTGCCAGCAGCTCGTTTAGCGGGGGATACAATGAGCAGTTCTTC.